This passage covers 16 T cell receptor beta chains from one sample sequenced in a study of neurological immune-mediated disorders. A single record per CDR3 protein comes from TCRdb applying MiXCR to the 5' RACE reads. This sample yields approximately 60,000 distinct CDR3 sequences, of which about 4% are seen a single time; roughly 2.6% belongs to the top ten. Sample: PBMCs. The receptors were gathered from a middle-aged man with multiple sclerosis.

There are many counts of this clonotype. The chain has TRBV11-2 and TRBJ2-6; the D call may be TRBD1 or TRBD2 (5 bases each). This CDR3 is 17 amino acids long. Germline values: CDR1 SGHAT, CDR2 FQNNGV. Trimming removed 2 bases from V and 0 bases from J, with 11 bases in between. This chain's CDR3 is CASSLSSGSSGANVLTF. DNA for the CDR3: TGTGCCAGCAGCTTATCTTCAGGGAGCTCTGGGGCCAACGTCCTGACTTTC.

This clonotype was recorded a few times. This rearrangement joins TRBV5-1 to TRBJ1-1; TRBD1 aligns across 8 bases. The V gene end was trimmed by 3 bases and the J gene end by 7 bases; junction bases not matched to a gene: 8. The germline V gene has CDR1 SGHRS and CDR2 YFSETQ. The CDR3 has 14 residues. The DNA of the CDR3 is TGCGCCAGCAGCTCAGGGACAGGAAAAATTGAAGCTTTCTTT. It is translated as CASSSGTGKIEAFF.

Many counts were recorded for this clonotype. The junction departs from the called germline gene at one end, perhaps through a read error. V usage is TRBV7-8 and J usage is TRBJ1-5; D is perhaps TRBD1 (5 bases). CDR1 is SGHVS and CDR2 is FQNEAQ in the germline V gene. The CDR3 is 15 residues long. The DNA of the CDR3 is TGTGCCAGCAGATTAGGACATTCTAGCAATCAGCCCCAGCATTTT. It is translated as CASRLGHSSNQPQHF.

This clonotype came up many times. The genes are TRBV7-2 and TRBJ2-5; D unresolved. This CDR3 spans 13 amino acids. Trimming left V 6 bases short and J 2 bases short, with 10 bases between. The germline CDR1 and CDR2 sequences are SGHTA and FQGNSA. Written as DNA, the CDR3 is TGTGCCAGCAGTCGAGATCCACAAGAGACCCAGTACTTC. Protein product: CASSRDPQETQYF.

This clonotype has at least ten counts. The chain links TRBV3-1 to TRBJ2-7, with unresolved D. In germline, CDR1 is LGHDT, CDR2 YNNKEL (reference sequence). The CDR3 has 16 residues. The germline V and J ends were trimmed by 1 base and 4 bases, with 17 bases remaining between them. The CDR3 bases are TGTGCCAGCAGCCAAGTATGGTACTTTATTCGGTACGAGCAGTACGTC. This sequence encodes CASSQVWYFIRYEQYV.

Many counts were recorded for this clonotype. The V and J genes are TRBV5-1 and TRBJ1-6; D remains ambiguous. V was pared by 4 bases and J by 10 bases, with 6 bases between. Germline loops: CDR1 SGHRS, CDR2 YFSETQ. CDR3 length: 11 residues. CDR3 sequence: CASSLQSPLHF. CDR3 coding DNA: TGCGCCAGCAGCCTCCAGTCACCCCTCCACTTT.

The CDR3 sequence is CASSQDPLAYGYTF. In nucleotides, the CDR3 is TGTGCCAGCAGCCAAGATCCACTGGCTTATGGCTACACCTTC. The V call is TRBV14, the J call TRBJ1-2, with D unresolved. The CDR3 length is 14 residues. CDR1 and CDR2 (germline): SGHDN, FVKESK. V gave up 0 bases and J gave up 5 bases, with 10 bases separating them.

In this sample, this clonotype turned up many times. V and J are TRBV5-6 and TRBJ1-1; 7 bases are shared with TRBD1. CDR3 length equals 17 residues. V gave up 3 bases and J gave up 3 bases; unmatched junction bases: 14. CDR1 and CDR2 from the germline V gene are SGHDT and YYEEEE. The CDR3 DNA sequence: TGTGCCAGCAGCTCACAGGGGTCTTATAGATGGGACACTGAAGCTTTCTTT. Its translation is CASSSQGSYRWDTEAFF.

This clonotype was picked up many times. The J gene is TRBJ2-5, the V gene TRBV7-8; 7 bases are a match to TRBD2. This CDR3 spans 14 amino acids. Germline loops: CDR1 SGHVS, CDR2 FQNEAQ. Trimming at V came to 5 bases and at J to 2 bases, leaving 5 bases not matched to a gene. CDR3 bases: TGTGCCAGCAGCCTCCCGGGACTACAAGAGACCCAGTACTTC. This translates into CASSLPGLQETQYF.

This clonotype has a count of ten or more. Here the CDR3 DNA reads TGTGCCATCAGTGCCTCGACAGATCATCGAAACACCATATATTTT. This codes for CAISASTDHRNTIYF. The chain has TRBV10-3 and TRBJ1-3; tentative D call: TRBD1 (5 bases). The V and J ends lost 4 bases and 5 bases respectively, with 15 bases between them. Germline assignment: CDR1 ENHRY and CDR2 SYGVKD. The CDR3 has 15 amino acids.

This clonotype has ten or more counts. The chain recombines TRBV7-2 with TRBJ2-3; the D call may be TRBD1 or TRBD2 (5 bases each). The CDR3 sequence is 17 residues long. V lost 3 bases to trimming and J lost 6 bases, with 22 bases between them. Per the germline V gene, CDR1 is SGHTA and CDR2 is FQGNSA. As DNA, the CDR3 is TGTGCCAGCAGCTTCGCCTCACGGGGCCGTGGGTCCGATACGCAGTATTTT. Amino acids: CASSFASRGRGSDTQYF.

This clonotype was picked up many times. The chain joins TRBV5-1 to TRBJ2-1; TRBD2 matches at 8 bases. Trimming took 3 bases from V and 1 from J; bases not matched to a gene: 3. This CDR3 is built from 15 residues. Germline V CDR1 and CDR2: SGHRS, YFSETQ. The CDR3 sequence: CASSSSGGSYNEQFF. CDR3 in DNA: TGCGCCAGCAGCTCGAGCGGGGGTTCCTACAATGAGCAGTTCTTC. The complete variable domain, with remaining parts taken from reference TRBV5-1 and TRBJ2-1, reads KAGVTQTPRYLIKTRGQQVTLSCSPISGHRSVSWYQQTPGQGLQFLFEYFSETQRNKGNFPGRFSGRQFSNSRSEMNVSTLELGDSALYLCASSSSGGSYNEQFFGPGTRLTVL.

This clonotype showed up many times. The rearrangement links TRBV20-1 to TRBJ2-5; either TRBD1 or TRBD2 may supply D (6 bases each). There are 17 residues in the CDR3. V was clipped by 0 bases and J by 3 bases, with 20 bases between them. CDR1 is DFQATT and CDR2 is SNEGSKA in the germline V gene (reference sequence). This chain's CDR3 is CSARDPGGRGREETQYF. CDR3 in DNA: TGCAGTGCTAGAGATCCCGGGGGCAGGGGACGAGAAGAGACCCAGTACTTC.

This clonotype came up many times. V is TRBV5-1 and J is TRBJ2-1; 11 nucleotides line up with TRBD1. CDR3 length: 15 amino acids. Trimming at V came to 0 bases and at J to 7 bases, leaving 3 bases not matched to a gene. The germline V gene has CDR1 SGHRS and CDR2 YFSETQ. CDR3 bases: TGCGCCAGCAGCTTGGTAGGGACAGGGGGGAATGAGCAGTTCTTC. Protein: CASSLVGTGGNEQFF.

This clonotype was detected many times. The J gene is TRBJ1-1, the V gene TRBV5-1; tentatively, D is TRBD1 (5 bases). This CDR3 comprises 14 residues. Between the trimmed V and J ends, which lost 2 bases and 4 bases, there was a span of 12 bases. Germline CDR1 reads SGHRS; CDR2 reads YFSETQ. For the CDR3, the DNA is TGCGCCAGCAGCTTTGGGGAAAGGGGCACTGAAGCTTTCTTT. It translates to CASSFGERGTEAFF.

This clonotype was seen at least ten times. The genes are TRBV5-6 and TRBJ2-3; TRBD2 agrees at 9 bases. The V segment lost 0 bases and the J segment 6 bases; nucleotides outside the gene matches: 5. This CDR3 has 15 residues. Germline CDR1 and CDR2: SGHDT and YYEEEE. CDR3 in amino acids: CASSLASGVRDTQYF. CDR3 coding DNA: TGTGCCAGCAGCTTGGCTAGCGGGGTGCGGGATACGCAGTATTTT. Using reference TRBV5-6 and TRBJ2-3 for the parts outside the CDR3, the full variable domain is DAGVTQSPTHLIKTRGQQVTLRCSPKSGHDTVSWYQQALGQGPQFIFQYYEEEERQRGNFPDRFSGHQFPNYSSELNVNALLLGDSALYLCASSLASGVRDTQYFGPGTRLTVL.